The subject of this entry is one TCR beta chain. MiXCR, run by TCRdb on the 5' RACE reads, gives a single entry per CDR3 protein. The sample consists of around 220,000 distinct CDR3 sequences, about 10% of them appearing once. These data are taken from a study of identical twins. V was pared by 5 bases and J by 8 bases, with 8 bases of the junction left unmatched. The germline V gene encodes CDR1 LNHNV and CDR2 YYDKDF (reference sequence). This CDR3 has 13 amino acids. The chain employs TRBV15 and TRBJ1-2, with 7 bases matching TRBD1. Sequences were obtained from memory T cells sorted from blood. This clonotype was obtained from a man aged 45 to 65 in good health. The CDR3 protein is CATSSRTGSGYTF. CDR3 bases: TGTGCCACCAGCTCCCGGACAGGATCGGGCTACACCTTC.